A single sample gave rise to the 19 T cell receptor beta chains below, sequenced in a study of shared clonotypes between healthy human individuals. Profiled with immunoSEQ multiplex PCR; TCRdb holds only in-frame clones, not every one. The data show 2,500,000 or so clones, about 92% seen once. The sample taken for sequencing was naive CD4+ T cells sorted from blood. Subset here: CD45RA+ positively selected. The receptor set was obtained from a man in his late teens or twenties in good health.

The CDR3 sequence: CASSFYRGPGANVLTF. CDR3 DNA: TGTGCCAGCAGTTTCTACAGGGGGCCTGGGGCCAACGTCCTGACTTTC. The V and J genes are TRBV6-5 and TRBJ2-6; 9 bases align to TRBD1. Trimming removed 4 bases from V and 2 bases from J; junction bases left unmatched: 3. The CDR3 runs 16 residues. The germline V gene encodes CDR1 MNHEY and CDR2 SVGAGI.

The chain couples TRBV18 to TRBJ2-3, with D perhaps matching TRBD1 (6 bases). From germline, CDR1 is KGHSH and CDR2 LQKENI. The CDR3 is made up of 17 amino acids. Trimming removed 2 bases from V and 1 base from J, with 16 bases in between. CDR3: CASSPLQGREGTDTQYF. CDR3 sequence (DNA): TGTGCCAGCTCACCATTGCAGGGGCGAGAAGGCACAGATACGCAGTATTTT.

This clone showed up just once. The V call is TRBV25-1, the J call TRBJ1-1, with 7 bases matching TRBD1. Trimming took 2 bases from V and 7 from J; bases not matched to a gene: 10. Germline V gene lookup returns CDR1 MGHDK and CDR2 SYGVNS. The CDR3 spans 15 residues. CDR3 DNA: TGTGCCAGCAGTGAAGACTTCAGGGGGGGGAATGAAGCTTTCTTT. Protein product: CASSEDFRGGNEAFF. The full variable domain, rest sourced from reference TRBV25-1 and TRBJ1-1, is EADIYQTPRYLVIGTGKKITLECSQTMGHDKMYWYQQDPGMELHLIHYSYGVNSTEKGDLSSESTVSRIRTEHFPLTLESARPSHTSQYLCASSEDFRGGNEAFFGQGTRLTVV.

The V gene is TRBV25-1, the J gene TRBJ2-1, with 8 bases aligning to TRBD2. The V segment lost 7 bases and the J segment 12 bases; nucleotides outside the gene matches: 8. Germline assignment: CDR1 MGHDK and CDR2 SYGVNS. The CDR3 extends over 12 amino acids. The CDR3 is CASTAGLGVQFF. Written as DNA, the CDR3 is TGTGCCAGCACTGCGGGACTAGGGGTGCAGTTCTTC.

This chain joins TRBV10-1 and TRBJ1-5; D ambiguous. Germline lookup yields CDR1 WNHNN and CDR2 SYGVQD (reference sequence). The CDR3 is 13 amino acids. V dropped 3 bases and J dropped 3 bases, with 6 bases sitting between them. The CDR3 spells CASSDGLNQPQHF. The CDR3 DNA reads TGCGCCAGCAGTGACGGCCTCAATCAGCCCCAGCATTTT.

The chain links TRBV2 to TRBJ2-2; D may be TRBD1 or TRBD2 (5 bases each). CDR1 is SNHLY, CDR2 FYNNEI, per germline. V gave up 8 bases and J gave up 1 base, with 11 bases separating them. This CDR3 region has 14 residues. CDR3 bases: TGTGCCAGCGCCGGGACCGTGAACACCGGGGAGCTGTTTTTT. It codes for CASAGTVNTGELFF.

The chain uses TRBV6-5 and TRBJ1-1; 9 bases match TRBD1. Looked up from germline, CDR1 is MNHEY and CDR2 is SVGAGI. The length of the CDR3 is 15 residues. V was clipped by 6 bases and J by 1 base; unmatched bases: 6. Written as DNA, the CDR3 is TGTGCCAGCAGCGCTACAGGGGGCACGAACACTGAAGCTTTCTTT. This codes for CASSATGGTNTEAFF.

This chain joins TRBV11-3 and TRBJ2-1; D call uncertain. V lost 1 base, J lost 8 bases, and 12 bases lay in between. Germline V lookup: CDR1 SGHNT, CDR2 YENEEA. This CDR3 is 14 amino acids long. The CDR3 bases are TGTGCCAGCAGCTTAGGTAAGGGATCCGATGAGCAGTTCTTC. Translation: CASSLGKGSDEQFF.

The genes are TRBV13 and TRBJ1-3; TRBD1 agrees at 7 bases. J gave up 3 bases and V 3 bases, and 5 bases lay outside the gene matches. The V gene's germline CDR1 is PRHDT and CDR2 FYEKMQ (reference sequence). The CDR3 runs 15 residues. In nucleotides, the CDR3 is TGTGCCAGCAGCTTTCAGGGGGTGGATGGAAACACCATATATTTT. It yields the protein CASSFQGVDGNTIYF.

This sequence joins TRBV9 and TRBJ2-3, with 13 bases that match TRBD2. This CDR3 contains 17 residues. Trimming at V came to 3 bases and at J to 1 base, leaving 5 bases not matched to a gene. From germline, CDR1 is SGDLS and CDR2 YYNGEE. The CDR3 nucleotides read TGTGCCAGCAGCGCCACTAGCGGGGGGGGTGGCACAGATACGCAGTATTTT. The encoded protein is CASSATSGGGGTDTQYF.

This chain links TRBV20-1 with TRBJ2-7; D remains ambiguous. The V gene's germline CDR1 is DFQATT and CDR2 SNEGSKA (reference sequence). Trimming stripped 0 bases from V and 6 bases from J, with 6 bases between. This CDR3 has 11 amino acids. The CDR3 loop reads CSARDAPEQYF. As DNA, the CDR3 is TGCAGTGCTAGAGATGCCCCCGAGCAGTACTTC.

The rearrangement joins TRBV7-2 to TRBJ2-7; weak D call: TRBD1 (5 bases). The CDR3 is 16 residues long. Germline lookup yields CDR1 SGHTA and CDR2 FQGNSA. The V and J ends lost 4 bases and 2 bases respectively, with 18 bases between them. The CDR3 nucleotides read TGTGCCAGCAGCTCCCCCGGCGGCCAGGGCCCCTACGAGCAGTACTTC. Encoded protein: CASSSPGGQGPYEQYF.

V gene TRBV10-2 combines with J gene TRBJ1-1, with 10 bases that match TRBD1. The CDR3 is made up of 14 amino acids. The J segment lost 5 bases and the V segment lost 6 bases, leaving 6 bases of the junction unmatched. Germline lookup yields CDR1 WSHSY and CDR2 SAAADI. The CDR3 loop is CASSQGQGRTEAFF. Written as DNA, the CDR3 is TGCGCCAGCAGCCAGGGACAGGGGCGTACTGAAGCTTTCTTT.

This chain connects TRBV6-1 to TRBJ1-2; perhaps TRBD1 as D (5 bases). This CDR3 region has 14 residues. Germline V gene sequence: CDR1 MNHNS, CDR2 SASEGT. V lost 5 bases to trimming and J lost 2 bases, with 12 bases between them. For the CDR3, the DNA is TGTGCCAGCAGTCGGGACGGCTTAAACTATGGCTACACCTTC. Its protein is CASSRDGLNYGYTF.

The genes are TRBV11-2 and TRBJ2-7, with 8 bases fitting TRBD1. The CDR3 runs 13 residues. Per germline, CDR1 SGHAT and CDR2 FQNNGV. V was clipped by 4 bases and J by 3 bases; unmatched bases: 2. Written as DNA, the CDR3 is TGTGCCAGCAGCTCCGGGACAGGCTACGAGCAGTACTTC. Translation: CASSSGTGYEQYF.

The genes are TRBV10-1 and TRBJ2-7; the D gene is possibly TRBD1 (5 bases). V shed 0 bases and J shed 8 bases, with 11 bases lying between them. The CDR3 has 13 residues. CDR1 is WNHNN, CDR2 SYGVQD, per germline (reference sequence). This chain's CDR3 is CASSESKGIKQYF. CDR3 in DNA: TGCGCCAGCAGTGAGTCCAAGGGGATTAAGCAGTACTTC.

With regard to this clone: This specimen includes other DNA sequences encoding the same CDR3. The chain carries TRBV2 and TRBJ2-7, with 13 bases lining up with TRBD2. The length of the CDR3 is 14 residues. The V segment lost 6 bases and the J segment 3 bases; nucleotides outside the gene matches: 2. In germline, CDR1 is SNHLY, CDR2 FYNNEI. CDR3 in amino acids: CASRGLAGSYEQYF. CDR3 coding DNA: TGTGCCAGCAGGGGACTAGCGGGAAGCTACGAGCAGTACTTC.

This sequence joins TRBV5-1 and TRBJ2-2; 7 positions match TRBD2. The J segment lost 4 bases and the V segment lost 2 bases, leaving 5 bases of the junction unmatched. Germline V gene lookup returns CDR1 SGHRS and CDR2 YFSETQ. CDR3 size: 15 residues. CDR3 coding DNA: TGCGCCAGCAGCTTACCTAGCGGAAGCACCGGGGAGCTGTTTTTT. Amino acids: CASSLPSGSTGELFF. Full variable domain (missing parts from reference TRBV5-1 and TRBJ2-2): KAGVTQTPRYLIKTRGQQVTLSCSPISGHRSVSWYQQTPGQGLQFLFEYFSETQRNKGNFPGRFSGRQFSNSRSEMNVSTLELGDSALYLCASSLPSGSTGELFFGEGSRLTVL.

This clone was detected only once. V is TRBV19 and J is TRBJ1-6; TRBD1 is a possible D gene (5 bases). The CDR3 has 15 amino acids. In germline, CDR1 is LNHDA, CDR2 SQIVND (reference sequence). V was clipped by 2 bases and J by 5 bases, with 10 bases between them. The CDR3 loop is CASSIREGNNSPLHF. The CDR3 DNA reads TGTGCCAGTAGTATAAGGGAGGGGAATAATTCACCCCTCCACTTT.